This T cell receptor beta chain was retrieved from a study of identical twins listed by TCRdb under 2016. For the study in its entirety: The study deep-sequenced TCR alpha and beta repertoires from monozygotic twins, unrelated adults of various ages and cord blood to test whether fetal clonotypes persist. To rule out contamination, the twin experiments were replicated at different times with different library preparation protocols. General study outcomes and caveats: Invariant T cells such as MAIT and iNKT could partly confound zero-insertion analyses, though diverse VJ usage argued against this for most clonotypes. The excess sharing between twins in beta out-of-frame sequences was weaker because fewer shared sequences reduced the signal-to-noise ratio. Recombination models systematically underestimated out-of-frame TCR alpha sharing in monozygotic twins but agreed with sharing between unrelated individuals. Compared with coincidental sharing between unrelated individuals, out-of-frame TCR alpha sequences shared between twins had an excess of sequences with low generation probability. Abundant cord blood beta clonotypes had fewer insertions, young adult naive repertoires showed a similar but weaker trend, and memory repertoires showed no such trend. Because the same donors could not be followed over many years, conclusions were based on cross-sectional statistical analysis.

Library prep was done by 5' RACE. Instrument used: Illumina HiSeq 2000. Template switching added a universal primer binding site, and the final cDNA carried a unique molecular identifier that allowed TCR cDNA molecules to be counted accurately. First-strand cDNA for TCR alpha and beta chains was synthesized from specific primers in the conserved constant-segment region. To control for contamination, each cDNA library was double barcoded with a SMART-Mk sample barcode plus Illumina barcodes. Two successive PCR steps introduced TruSeq adapter sequences along with Illumina sample barcodes. Sequencing of the TCR alpha and beta cDNA libraries was done on the Illumina HiSeq platform using custom primers. The published analysis was carried out like this. MiGEC processed the raw reads to extract unique molecular identifiers, while MiXCR was used to determine the CDR3 positions. Recombination models were inferred per individual with the repgenHMM and IGoR tools using an EM algorithm. The analysis of shared clonotypes was done with the tcR package in R, with sharing normalized by the product of cloneset sizes. To study raw recombination without the effects of thymic and clonal selection, out-of-frame nonproductive sequences were analyzed. TCRdb reanalyzed the raw reads on its own, using fastp at Q25 for trimming and MiXCR for clone calling, and kept in-frame beta chains. Entries are consolidated by CDR3 protein sequence, retaining the most common genes and DNA. TCRdb's processing, not the authors', yielded these V and J calls. The table for this sample lists around 1.7 million distinct CDR3 sequences; around 29% of them were counted only once. The ten largest make up about 0.25% of the sample.

This clonotype was counted a few times. This clone's antigen is unknown. Base qualities are not at hand, and no much larger clone is one base apart. Every donor was a healthy Caucasian. Per the germline V gene, MGHRA is the CDR1 and YSYEKL is the CDR2. V has 3 bases trimmed and J has 0 bases trimmed; junction bases matching no gene number 4. CDR3 length: 16 amino acids, cysteine to phenylalanine. Only the CDR3 region is kept as DNA, spanning 48 bases read in frame from base 1. The sample was cord blood. This clonotype was sampled from a newborn girl in good health. The sequence joins TRBV4-1 to TRBJ1-5; 8 of the junction bases match TRBD1. The sequenced DNA is TGCGCCAGCAGCCATGGACAGGGAGGTAGCAATCAGCCCCAGCATTTT. This sequence encodes CASSHGQGGSNQPQHF.